A selection of T cell receptor beta chains follows, all from one sample in a study of T cell changes during pregnancy in multiple sclerosis. Profiled with immunoSEQ multiplex PCR; TCRdb holds only in-frame clones, not every one. Of 18,000 or so clones detected, 80% to 90% appear once; the ten largest clones hold approximately 7.5%. The sample here was CD8+ T cells from peripheral blood mononuclear cells, taken in the second trimester of pregnancy. Receptors were obtained from a female donor in good health, enrolled as a control in a pregnancy study. The CDR3 runs from the conserved cysteine through the conserved F or W. Each record gives: CDR3 length, J gene, D gene, clone size, V gene, CDR3 DNA, CDR3 protein. A D gene is named only where the DNA matches it firmly. A clone size is listed for some rows: how often the clone was seen (once, few, many), or a class if it is expanded.

15 | TRBJ1-2 | TRBD1 | - | TRBV27 | TGTGCCAGCAGACTTGGACAGGGGCCCTACTATGGCTACACCTTC | CASRLGQGPYYGYTF
13 | TRBJ1-2 | - | - | TRBV6-5 | TGTGCCAGCAAAGACAGCACAAGAAGTGGCTACACCTTC | CASKDSTRSGYTF
13 | TRBJ2-7 | - | - | TRBV29-1 | TGCAGCTTCACAGGGCCCCTTTCCTACGAGCAGTACTTC | CSFTGPLSYEQYF
13 | TRBJ1-1 | - | - | TRBV19 | TGTGCCAGCTGGCCGAGGGGGTACACTGAAGCTTTCTTT | CASWPRGYTEAFF
16 | TRBJ2-1 | TRBD2 | few | TRBV25-1 | TGTGCCAGCAGTGAACTAGCGGGAGAATCCGTCAATGAGCAGTTCTTC | CASSELAGESVNEQFF
15 | TRBJ2-1 | - | few | TRBV6-1 | TGTGCCAGCAAAGAGTGGGGGGAGACCTACAATGAGCAGTTCTTC | CASKEWGETYNEQFF
12 | TRBJ2-7 | - | - | TRBV2 | TGTGCCAGCAGTGATTTTACCTACGAGCAGTACTTC | CASSDFTYEQYF
11 | TRBJ2-1 | - | - | TRBV20-1 | TGCAGTGGATCGAGGTACAATGAGCAGTTCTTC | CSGSRYNEQFF
14 | TRBJ1-1 | - | - | TRBV7-8 | TGTGCCAGCAGCTTAGGCACAGCGAACACTGAAGCTTTCTTT | CASSLGTANTEAFF
15 | TRBJ2-1 | TRBD2 | - | TRBV28 | TGTGCCAGCACCCCGACTAGCGGGATATACAATGAGCAGTTCTTC | CASTPTSGIYNEQFF
14 | TRBJ1-1 | - | - | TRBV7-6 | TGTGCCAGCAGCTTTTTGGACGGACAGTCTGAAGCTTTCTTT | CASSFLDGQSEAFF
16 | TRBJ2-7 | - | - | TRBV19 | TGTGCCAGTAGTATAGGCTTGGGCAGGGCGGCCTACGAGCAGTACTTC | CASSIGLGRAAYEQYF
13 | TRBJ2-7 | - | - | TRBV5-4 | TGTGCCAGCAGCTTGGACCGTCTGAGGGAGCAGTACTTC | CASSLDRLREQYF
14 | TRBJ2-6 | - | - | TRBV9 | TGTGCCAGCAGCGTGGACACTGGGGCCAACGTCCTGACTTTC | CASSVDTGANVLTF
13 | TRBJ2-7 | - | - | TRBV7-6 | TGTGCCAGCAGCTTAGCCTTTGGGGCCGAGCAGTACTTC | CASSLAFGAEQYF
15 | TRBJ2-1 | - | once | TRBV19 | TGTGCCAGTAACCCTCTCCATGGGGGGGCCGTTGAGCAGTTCTTC | CASNPLHGGAVEQFF
15 | TRBJ1-5 | - | once | TRBV9 | TGTGCCAGCAGCGTAGTAACAGGAGAAAATCAGCCCCAGCATTTT | CASSVVTGENQPQHF
14 | TRBJ2-7 | TRBD1 | - | TRBV27 | TGTGCCAGCAGTTTGGGGACAGGGGCCCACGAGCAGTACTTC | CASSLGTGAHEQYF